This T cell receptor (beta chain) originates from a study of post-analysis software for immune sequencing data. Regarding the study as a whole: Co-batched samples clustered tightly together by F measure. Roughly five TRBV segments appeared more often in patients than in controls, and TRBV5-6, TRBV5-1 and TRBV20-1 were among these. Normalized Chao1 diversity was significantly reduced in patients versus controls.

Comment on this clonotype: What it recognizes is unknown.

Each TCR beta cDNA library carried unique molecular identifiers. Starting from about 0.98 to 11 million T cells, the study yielded roughly 0.5 million cDNA molecules. TCRdb called the PCR reads again in MiXCR, with one record for every CDR3 protein. The profile covers about 820,000 distinct CDR3 sequences, with approximately 57% appearing a single time and 4% to 5.5% taken by the ten largest. V was shortened by 1 base and J by 7 bases, with 22 bases between the two germline ends. Per germline, CDR1 KGHSY and CDR2 FQNENV. The CDR3 is 17 residues long. The rearrangement joins TRBV16 to TRBJ1-2; unclear D gene. This receptor was obtained from a girl aged 5-17 years with multiple sclerosis. The sequenced sample was blood. The CDR3 DNA is TGTGCCAGCAGCCAATACGGCGGGTCCCGACCGGTCACTGGCTACACCTTC. This encodes CASSQYGGSRPVTGYTF.